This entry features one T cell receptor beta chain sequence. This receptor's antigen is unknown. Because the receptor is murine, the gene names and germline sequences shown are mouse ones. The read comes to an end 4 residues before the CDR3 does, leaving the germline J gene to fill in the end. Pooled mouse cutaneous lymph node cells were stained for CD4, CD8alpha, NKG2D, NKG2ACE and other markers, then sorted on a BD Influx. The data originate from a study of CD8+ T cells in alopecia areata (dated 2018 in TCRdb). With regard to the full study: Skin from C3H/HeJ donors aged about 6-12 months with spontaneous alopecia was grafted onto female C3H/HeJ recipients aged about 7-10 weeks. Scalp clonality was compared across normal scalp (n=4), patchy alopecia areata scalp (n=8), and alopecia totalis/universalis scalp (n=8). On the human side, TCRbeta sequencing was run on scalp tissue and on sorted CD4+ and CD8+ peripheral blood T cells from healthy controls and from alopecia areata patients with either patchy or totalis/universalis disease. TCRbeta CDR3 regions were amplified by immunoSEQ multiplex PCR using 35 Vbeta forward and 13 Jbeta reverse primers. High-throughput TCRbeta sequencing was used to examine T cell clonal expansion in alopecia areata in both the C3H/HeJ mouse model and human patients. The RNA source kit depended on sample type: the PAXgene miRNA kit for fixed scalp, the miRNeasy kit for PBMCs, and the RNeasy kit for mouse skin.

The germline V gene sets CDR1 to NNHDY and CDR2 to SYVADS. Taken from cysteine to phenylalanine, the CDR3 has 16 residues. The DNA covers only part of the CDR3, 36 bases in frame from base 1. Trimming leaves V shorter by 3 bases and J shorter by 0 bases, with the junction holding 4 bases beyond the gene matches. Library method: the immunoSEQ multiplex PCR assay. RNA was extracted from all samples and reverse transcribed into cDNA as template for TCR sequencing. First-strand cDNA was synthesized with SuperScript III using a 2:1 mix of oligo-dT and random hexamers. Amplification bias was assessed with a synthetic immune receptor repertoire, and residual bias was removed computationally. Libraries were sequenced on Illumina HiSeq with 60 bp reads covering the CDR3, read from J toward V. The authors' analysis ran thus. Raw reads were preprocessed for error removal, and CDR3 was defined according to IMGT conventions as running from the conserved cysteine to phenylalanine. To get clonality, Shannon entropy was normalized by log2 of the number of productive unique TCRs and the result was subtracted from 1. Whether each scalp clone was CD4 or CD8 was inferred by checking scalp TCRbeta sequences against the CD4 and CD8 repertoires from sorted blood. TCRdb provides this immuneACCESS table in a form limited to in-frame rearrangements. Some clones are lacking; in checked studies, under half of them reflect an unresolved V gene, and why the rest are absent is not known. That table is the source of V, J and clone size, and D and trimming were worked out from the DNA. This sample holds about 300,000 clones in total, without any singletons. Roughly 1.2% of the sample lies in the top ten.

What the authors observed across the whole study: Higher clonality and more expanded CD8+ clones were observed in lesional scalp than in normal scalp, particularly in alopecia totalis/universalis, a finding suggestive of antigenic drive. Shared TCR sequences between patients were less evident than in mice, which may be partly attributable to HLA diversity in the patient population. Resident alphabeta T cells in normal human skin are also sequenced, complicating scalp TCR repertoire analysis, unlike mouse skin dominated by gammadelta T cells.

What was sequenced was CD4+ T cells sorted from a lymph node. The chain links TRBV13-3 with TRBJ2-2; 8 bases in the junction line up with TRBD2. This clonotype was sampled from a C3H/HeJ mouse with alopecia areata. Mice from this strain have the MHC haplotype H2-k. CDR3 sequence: CASSVHWGSNTGQLYF. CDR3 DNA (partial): TGTGCCAGCAGTGTCCACTGGGGGTCAAACACCGGG.